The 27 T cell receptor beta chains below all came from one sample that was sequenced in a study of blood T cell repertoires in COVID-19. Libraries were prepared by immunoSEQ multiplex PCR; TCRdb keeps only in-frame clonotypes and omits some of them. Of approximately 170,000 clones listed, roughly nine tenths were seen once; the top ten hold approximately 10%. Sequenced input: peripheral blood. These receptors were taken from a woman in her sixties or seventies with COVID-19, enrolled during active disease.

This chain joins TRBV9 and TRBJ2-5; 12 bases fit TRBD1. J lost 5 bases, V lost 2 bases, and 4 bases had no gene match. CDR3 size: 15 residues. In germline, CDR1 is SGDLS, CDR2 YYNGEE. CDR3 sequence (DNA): TGTGCCAGCAGCGTCGGGACAGGGGGCGATGAGACCCAGTACTTC. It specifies CASSVGTGGDETQYF.

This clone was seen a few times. The CDR3 DNA follows: TGTGCCAGCAGCTACATCCCGGGGAGCATCTACAATGAGCAGTTCTTC. Residues: CASSYIPGSIYNEQFF. This chain links TRBV7-8 with TRBJ2-1; maybe TRBD2 (5 bases). This CDR3 has 16 residues. Trimming left V 4 bases short and J 3 bases short, with 16 bases between. Germline V gives CDR1 SGHVS, CDR2 FQNEAQ.

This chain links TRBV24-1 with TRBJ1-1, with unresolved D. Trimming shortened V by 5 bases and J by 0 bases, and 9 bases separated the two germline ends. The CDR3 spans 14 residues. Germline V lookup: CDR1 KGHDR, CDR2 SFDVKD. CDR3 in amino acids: CATSVTGMNTEAFF. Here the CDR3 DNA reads TGTGCCACCAGTGTCACGGGAATGAACACTGAAGCTTTCTTT.

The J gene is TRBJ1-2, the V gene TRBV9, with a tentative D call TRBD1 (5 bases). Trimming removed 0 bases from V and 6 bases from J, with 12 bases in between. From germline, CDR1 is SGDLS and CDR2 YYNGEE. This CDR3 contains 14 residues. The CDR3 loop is CASSVDPRAHGYTF. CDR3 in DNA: TGTGCCAGCAGCGTAGACCCCAGGGCCCATGGCTACACCTTC.

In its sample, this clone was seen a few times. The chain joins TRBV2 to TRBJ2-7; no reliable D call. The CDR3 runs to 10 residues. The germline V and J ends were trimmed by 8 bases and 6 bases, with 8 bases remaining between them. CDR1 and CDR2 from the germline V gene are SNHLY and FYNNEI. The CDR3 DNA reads TGTGCCAGCTCCCTCTCCGAGCAGTACTTC. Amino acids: CASSLSEQYF.

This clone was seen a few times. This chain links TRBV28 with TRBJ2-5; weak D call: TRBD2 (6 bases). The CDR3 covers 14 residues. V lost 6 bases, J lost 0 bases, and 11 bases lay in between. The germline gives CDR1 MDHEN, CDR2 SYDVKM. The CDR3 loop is CASRGSGHQETQYF. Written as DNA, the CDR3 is TGTGCCAGCAGGGGTAGCGGCCACCAAGAGACCCAGTACTTC.

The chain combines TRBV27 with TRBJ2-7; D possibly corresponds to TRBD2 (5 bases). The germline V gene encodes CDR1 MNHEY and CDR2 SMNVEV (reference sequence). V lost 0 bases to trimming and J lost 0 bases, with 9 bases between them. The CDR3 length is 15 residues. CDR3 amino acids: CASSLSGGPSYEQYF. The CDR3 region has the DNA TGTGCCAGCAGTTTATCGGGCGGGCCCTCCTACGAGCAGTACTTC.

The CDR3 DNA is TGTGCCAGCAGCTGGGGACAGGGGGGTGAAGCTTTCTTT. As protein: CASSWGQGGEAFF. The chain carries TRBV7-2 and TRBJ1-1; 11 bases match TRBD1. The CDR3 has 13 amino acids. Germline trimming cut 4 bases from V and 7 bases from J; bases unmatched to any gene: 2. The germline V gene encodes CDR1 SGHTA and CDR2 FQGNSA.

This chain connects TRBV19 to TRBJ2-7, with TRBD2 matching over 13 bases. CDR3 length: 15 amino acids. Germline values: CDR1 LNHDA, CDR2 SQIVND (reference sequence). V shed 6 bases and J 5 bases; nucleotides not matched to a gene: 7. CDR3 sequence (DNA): TGTGCCAGTAGACCCGGACTAGCGGGAGTACACGAGCAGTACTTC. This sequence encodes CASRPGLAGVHEQYF. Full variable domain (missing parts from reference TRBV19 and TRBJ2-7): DGGITQSPKYLFRKEGQNVTLSCEQNLNHDAMYWYRQDPGQGLRLIYYSQIVNDFQKGDIAEGYSVSREKKESFPLTVTSAQKNPTAFYLCASRPGLAGVHEQYFGPGTRLTVT.

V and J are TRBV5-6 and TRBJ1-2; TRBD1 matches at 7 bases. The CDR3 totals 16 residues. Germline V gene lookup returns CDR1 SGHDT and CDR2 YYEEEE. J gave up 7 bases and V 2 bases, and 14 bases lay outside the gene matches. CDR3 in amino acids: CASSFWTGLGLGGYTF. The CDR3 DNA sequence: TGTGCCAGCAGCTTTTGGACAGGCCTGGGCCTAGGTGGCTACACCTTC.

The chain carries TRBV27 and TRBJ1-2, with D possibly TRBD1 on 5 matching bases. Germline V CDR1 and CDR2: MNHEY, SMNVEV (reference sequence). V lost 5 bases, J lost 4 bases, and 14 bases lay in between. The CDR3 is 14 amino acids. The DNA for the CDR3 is TGTGCCAGCAGTCCTACAGGACTATTCTATGGCTACACCTTC. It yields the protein CASSPTGLFYGYTF.

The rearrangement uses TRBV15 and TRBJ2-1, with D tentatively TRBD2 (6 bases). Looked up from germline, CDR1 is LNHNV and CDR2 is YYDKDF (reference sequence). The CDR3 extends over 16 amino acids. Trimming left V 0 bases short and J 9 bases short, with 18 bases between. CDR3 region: CATSRDMGGKGVEQFF. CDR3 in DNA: TGTGCCACCAGCAGAGATATGGGGGGAAAAGGGGTTGAGCAGTTCTTC. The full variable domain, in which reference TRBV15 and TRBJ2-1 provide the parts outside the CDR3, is DAMVIQNPRYQVTQFGKPVTLSCSQTLNHNVMYWYQQKSSQAPKLLFHYYDKDFNNEADTPDNFQSRRPNTSFCFLDIRSPGLGDTAMYLCATSRDMGGKGVEQFFGPGTRLTVL.

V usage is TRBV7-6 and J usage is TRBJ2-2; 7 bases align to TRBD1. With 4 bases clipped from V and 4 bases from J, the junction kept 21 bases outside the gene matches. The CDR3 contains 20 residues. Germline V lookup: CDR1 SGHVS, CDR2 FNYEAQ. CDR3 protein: CASSSTITGTALSPTGELFF. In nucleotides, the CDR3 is TGTGCCAGCAGCTCCACGATCACCGGGACAGCTCTTTCACCCACCGGGGAGCTGTTTTTT.

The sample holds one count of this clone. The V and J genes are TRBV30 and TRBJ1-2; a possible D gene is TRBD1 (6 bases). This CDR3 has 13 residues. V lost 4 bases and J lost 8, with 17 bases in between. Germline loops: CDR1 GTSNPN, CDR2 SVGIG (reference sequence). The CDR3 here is CAWTKAGAGGYTF. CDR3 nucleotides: TGTGCCTGGACCAAGGCGGGGGCAGGAGGCTACACCTTC.

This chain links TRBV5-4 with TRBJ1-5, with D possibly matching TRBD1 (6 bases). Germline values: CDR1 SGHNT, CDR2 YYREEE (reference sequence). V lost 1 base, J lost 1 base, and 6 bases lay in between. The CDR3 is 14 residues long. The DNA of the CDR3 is TGTGCCAGCAGCTTGAGGGGGAGCAATCAGCCCCAGCATTTT. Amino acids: CASSLRGSNQPQHF.

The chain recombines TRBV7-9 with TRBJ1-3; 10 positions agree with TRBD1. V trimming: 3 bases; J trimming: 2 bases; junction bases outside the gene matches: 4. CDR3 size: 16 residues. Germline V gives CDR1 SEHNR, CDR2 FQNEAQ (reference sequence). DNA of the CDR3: TGTGCCAGCAGCTTGACAGGGGGCAGAGCTGGAAACACCATATATTTT. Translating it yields CASSLTGGRAGNTIYF.

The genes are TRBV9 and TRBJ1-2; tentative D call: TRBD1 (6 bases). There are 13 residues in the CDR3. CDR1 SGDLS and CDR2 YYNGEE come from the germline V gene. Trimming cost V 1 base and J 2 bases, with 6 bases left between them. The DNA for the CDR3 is TGTGCCAGCAGCGTACAGGGGAACTATGGCTACACCTTC. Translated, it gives CASSVQGNYGYTF. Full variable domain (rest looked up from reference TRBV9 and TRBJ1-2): DSGVTQTPKHLITATGQRVTLRCSPRSGDLSVYWYQQSLDQGLQFLIQYYNGEERAKGNILERFSAQQFPDLHSELNLSSLELGDSALYFCASSVQGNYGYTFGSGTRLTVV.

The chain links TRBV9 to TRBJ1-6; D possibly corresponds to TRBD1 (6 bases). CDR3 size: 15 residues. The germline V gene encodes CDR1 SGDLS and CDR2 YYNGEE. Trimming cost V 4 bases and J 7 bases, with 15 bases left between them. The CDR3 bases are TGTGCCAGCAGCCCCGACACCAGGGGAAATTCACCCCTCCACTTT. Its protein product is CASSPDTRGNSPLHF.

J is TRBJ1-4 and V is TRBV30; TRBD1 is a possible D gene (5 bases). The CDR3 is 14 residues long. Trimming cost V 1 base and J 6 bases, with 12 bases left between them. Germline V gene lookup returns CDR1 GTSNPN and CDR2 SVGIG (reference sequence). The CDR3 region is CAWSAGLQHEKLFF. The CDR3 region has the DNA TGTGCCTGGAGTGCGGGACTTCAGCATGAAAAACTGTTTTTT.

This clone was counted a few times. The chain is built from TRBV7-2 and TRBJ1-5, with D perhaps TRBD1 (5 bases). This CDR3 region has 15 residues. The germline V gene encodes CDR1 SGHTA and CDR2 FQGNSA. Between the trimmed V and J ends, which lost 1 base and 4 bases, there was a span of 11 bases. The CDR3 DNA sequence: TGTGCCAGCAGCTTAGACAGGTCGGAGAATCAGCCCCAGCATTTT. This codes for CASSLDRSENQPQHF.

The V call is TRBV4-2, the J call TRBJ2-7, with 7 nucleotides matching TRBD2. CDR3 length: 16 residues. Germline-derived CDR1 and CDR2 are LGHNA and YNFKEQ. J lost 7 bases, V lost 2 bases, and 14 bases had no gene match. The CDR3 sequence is CASSQSQSLAEVEQYF. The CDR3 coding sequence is TGTGCCAGCAGCCAATCCCAGTCGCTAGCGGAGGTGGAGCAGTACTTC.

CDR3 bases: TGTGCCAGCAGCTTAGAGGGGAACACCGGGGAGCTGTTTTTT. This encodes CASSLEGNTGELFF. This rearrangement joins TRBV7-3 to TRBJ2-2; tentative D call: TRBD2 (5 bases). Trimming removed 2 bases from V and 1 base from J, with 5 bases in between. The CDR3 extends over 14 amino acids. Per germline, CDR1 SGHTA and CDR2 FQGTGA.

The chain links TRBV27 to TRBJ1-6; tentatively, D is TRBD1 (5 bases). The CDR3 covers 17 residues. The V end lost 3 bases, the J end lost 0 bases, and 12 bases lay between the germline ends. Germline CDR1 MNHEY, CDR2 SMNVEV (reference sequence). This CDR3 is CASSFLPGGSYNSPLHF. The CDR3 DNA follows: TGTGCCAGCAGTTTCCTGCCGGGGGGCTCCTATAATTCACCCCTCCACTTT.

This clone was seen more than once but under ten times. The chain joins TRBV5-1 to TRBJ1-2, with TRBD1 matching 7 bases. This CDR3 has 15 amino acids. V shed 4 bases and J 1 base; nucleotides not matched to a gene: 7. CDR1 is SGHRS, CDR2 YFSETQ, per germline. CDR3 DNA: TGCGCCAGCAGCGGGGGACAGCAAGTTAACTATGGCTACACCTTC. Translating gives CASSGGQQVNYGYTF.

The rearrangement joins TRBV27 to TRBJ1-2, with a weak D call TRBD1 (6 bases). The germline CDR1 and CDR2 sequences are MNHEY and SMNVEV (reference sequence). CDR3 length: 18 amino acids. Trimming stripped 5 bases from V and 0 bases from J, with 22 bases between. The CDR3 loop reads CASSPSAVGQRTNYGYTF. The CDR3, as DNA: TGTGCCAGCAGTCCCTCCGCTGTCGGACAGCGAACTAACTATGGCTACACCTTC.

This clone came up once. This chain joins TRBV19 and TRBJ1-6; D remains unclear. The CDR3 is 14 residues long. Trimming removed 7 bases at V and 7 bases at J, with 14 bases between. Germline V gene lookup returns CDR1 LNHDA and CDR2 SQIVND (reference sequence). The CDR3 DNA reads TGTGCCAGTACGTCCTTCCTCGGGAATTCACCCCTCCACTTT. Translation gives CASTSFLGNSPLHF. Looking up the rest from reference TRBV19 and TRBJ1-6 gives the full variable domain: DGGITQSPKYLFRKEGQNVTLSCEQNLNHDAMYWYRQDPGQGLRLIYYSQIVNDFQKGDIAEGYSVSREKKESFPLTVTSAQKNPTAFYLCASTSFLGNSPLHFGNGTRLTVT.

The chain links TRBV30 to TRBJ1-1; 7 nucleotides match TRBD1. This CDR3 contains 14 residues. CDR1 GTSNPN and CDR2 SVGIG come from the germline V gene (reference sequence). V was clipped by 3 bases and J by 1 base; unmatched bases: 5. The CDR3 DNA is TGTGCCTGGAGCTGGGACAGAGCGAACACTGAAGCTTTCTTT. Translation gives CAWSWDRANTEAFF.